This T cell receptor beta chain was profiled in a study of early T cells in non-severe SARS-CoV-2 infection. The overall study: Sequencing targeted bulk RNA from unsorted whole blood, leaving chains unpaired.

This CDR3 spans 11 amino acids. V was cut by 7 bases and J by 7 bases, with 13 bases left in between. Per the germline V gene, CDR1 is SQVTM and CDR2 is ANQGSEA. Individual cDNA molecules each received unique molecular identifiers attached to them. Each CDR3 protein gets one entry after TCRdb re-called the 5' RACE reads with MiXCR. Here the sample spans more than 55,000 distinct CDR3 sequences, more than 5.5% being singletons. This clonotype was detected only a few times. Its antigen is undetermined. Overall study results and limits: Matching against VDJdb likely underestimated virus-specific expansions, favoring anti-spike CD8.

Sample: whole blood, taken at baseline. The receptor's source is an adult who was a healthcare worker with PCR-confirmed SARS-CoV-2 infection or an uninfected control (not recorded which). This sequence joins TRBV29-1 and TRBJ1-2; D unresolved. The CDR3: CSAPFSGGYTF. The DNA for the CDR3 is TGCAGCGCCCCCTTCTCGGGTGGCTACACCTTC.